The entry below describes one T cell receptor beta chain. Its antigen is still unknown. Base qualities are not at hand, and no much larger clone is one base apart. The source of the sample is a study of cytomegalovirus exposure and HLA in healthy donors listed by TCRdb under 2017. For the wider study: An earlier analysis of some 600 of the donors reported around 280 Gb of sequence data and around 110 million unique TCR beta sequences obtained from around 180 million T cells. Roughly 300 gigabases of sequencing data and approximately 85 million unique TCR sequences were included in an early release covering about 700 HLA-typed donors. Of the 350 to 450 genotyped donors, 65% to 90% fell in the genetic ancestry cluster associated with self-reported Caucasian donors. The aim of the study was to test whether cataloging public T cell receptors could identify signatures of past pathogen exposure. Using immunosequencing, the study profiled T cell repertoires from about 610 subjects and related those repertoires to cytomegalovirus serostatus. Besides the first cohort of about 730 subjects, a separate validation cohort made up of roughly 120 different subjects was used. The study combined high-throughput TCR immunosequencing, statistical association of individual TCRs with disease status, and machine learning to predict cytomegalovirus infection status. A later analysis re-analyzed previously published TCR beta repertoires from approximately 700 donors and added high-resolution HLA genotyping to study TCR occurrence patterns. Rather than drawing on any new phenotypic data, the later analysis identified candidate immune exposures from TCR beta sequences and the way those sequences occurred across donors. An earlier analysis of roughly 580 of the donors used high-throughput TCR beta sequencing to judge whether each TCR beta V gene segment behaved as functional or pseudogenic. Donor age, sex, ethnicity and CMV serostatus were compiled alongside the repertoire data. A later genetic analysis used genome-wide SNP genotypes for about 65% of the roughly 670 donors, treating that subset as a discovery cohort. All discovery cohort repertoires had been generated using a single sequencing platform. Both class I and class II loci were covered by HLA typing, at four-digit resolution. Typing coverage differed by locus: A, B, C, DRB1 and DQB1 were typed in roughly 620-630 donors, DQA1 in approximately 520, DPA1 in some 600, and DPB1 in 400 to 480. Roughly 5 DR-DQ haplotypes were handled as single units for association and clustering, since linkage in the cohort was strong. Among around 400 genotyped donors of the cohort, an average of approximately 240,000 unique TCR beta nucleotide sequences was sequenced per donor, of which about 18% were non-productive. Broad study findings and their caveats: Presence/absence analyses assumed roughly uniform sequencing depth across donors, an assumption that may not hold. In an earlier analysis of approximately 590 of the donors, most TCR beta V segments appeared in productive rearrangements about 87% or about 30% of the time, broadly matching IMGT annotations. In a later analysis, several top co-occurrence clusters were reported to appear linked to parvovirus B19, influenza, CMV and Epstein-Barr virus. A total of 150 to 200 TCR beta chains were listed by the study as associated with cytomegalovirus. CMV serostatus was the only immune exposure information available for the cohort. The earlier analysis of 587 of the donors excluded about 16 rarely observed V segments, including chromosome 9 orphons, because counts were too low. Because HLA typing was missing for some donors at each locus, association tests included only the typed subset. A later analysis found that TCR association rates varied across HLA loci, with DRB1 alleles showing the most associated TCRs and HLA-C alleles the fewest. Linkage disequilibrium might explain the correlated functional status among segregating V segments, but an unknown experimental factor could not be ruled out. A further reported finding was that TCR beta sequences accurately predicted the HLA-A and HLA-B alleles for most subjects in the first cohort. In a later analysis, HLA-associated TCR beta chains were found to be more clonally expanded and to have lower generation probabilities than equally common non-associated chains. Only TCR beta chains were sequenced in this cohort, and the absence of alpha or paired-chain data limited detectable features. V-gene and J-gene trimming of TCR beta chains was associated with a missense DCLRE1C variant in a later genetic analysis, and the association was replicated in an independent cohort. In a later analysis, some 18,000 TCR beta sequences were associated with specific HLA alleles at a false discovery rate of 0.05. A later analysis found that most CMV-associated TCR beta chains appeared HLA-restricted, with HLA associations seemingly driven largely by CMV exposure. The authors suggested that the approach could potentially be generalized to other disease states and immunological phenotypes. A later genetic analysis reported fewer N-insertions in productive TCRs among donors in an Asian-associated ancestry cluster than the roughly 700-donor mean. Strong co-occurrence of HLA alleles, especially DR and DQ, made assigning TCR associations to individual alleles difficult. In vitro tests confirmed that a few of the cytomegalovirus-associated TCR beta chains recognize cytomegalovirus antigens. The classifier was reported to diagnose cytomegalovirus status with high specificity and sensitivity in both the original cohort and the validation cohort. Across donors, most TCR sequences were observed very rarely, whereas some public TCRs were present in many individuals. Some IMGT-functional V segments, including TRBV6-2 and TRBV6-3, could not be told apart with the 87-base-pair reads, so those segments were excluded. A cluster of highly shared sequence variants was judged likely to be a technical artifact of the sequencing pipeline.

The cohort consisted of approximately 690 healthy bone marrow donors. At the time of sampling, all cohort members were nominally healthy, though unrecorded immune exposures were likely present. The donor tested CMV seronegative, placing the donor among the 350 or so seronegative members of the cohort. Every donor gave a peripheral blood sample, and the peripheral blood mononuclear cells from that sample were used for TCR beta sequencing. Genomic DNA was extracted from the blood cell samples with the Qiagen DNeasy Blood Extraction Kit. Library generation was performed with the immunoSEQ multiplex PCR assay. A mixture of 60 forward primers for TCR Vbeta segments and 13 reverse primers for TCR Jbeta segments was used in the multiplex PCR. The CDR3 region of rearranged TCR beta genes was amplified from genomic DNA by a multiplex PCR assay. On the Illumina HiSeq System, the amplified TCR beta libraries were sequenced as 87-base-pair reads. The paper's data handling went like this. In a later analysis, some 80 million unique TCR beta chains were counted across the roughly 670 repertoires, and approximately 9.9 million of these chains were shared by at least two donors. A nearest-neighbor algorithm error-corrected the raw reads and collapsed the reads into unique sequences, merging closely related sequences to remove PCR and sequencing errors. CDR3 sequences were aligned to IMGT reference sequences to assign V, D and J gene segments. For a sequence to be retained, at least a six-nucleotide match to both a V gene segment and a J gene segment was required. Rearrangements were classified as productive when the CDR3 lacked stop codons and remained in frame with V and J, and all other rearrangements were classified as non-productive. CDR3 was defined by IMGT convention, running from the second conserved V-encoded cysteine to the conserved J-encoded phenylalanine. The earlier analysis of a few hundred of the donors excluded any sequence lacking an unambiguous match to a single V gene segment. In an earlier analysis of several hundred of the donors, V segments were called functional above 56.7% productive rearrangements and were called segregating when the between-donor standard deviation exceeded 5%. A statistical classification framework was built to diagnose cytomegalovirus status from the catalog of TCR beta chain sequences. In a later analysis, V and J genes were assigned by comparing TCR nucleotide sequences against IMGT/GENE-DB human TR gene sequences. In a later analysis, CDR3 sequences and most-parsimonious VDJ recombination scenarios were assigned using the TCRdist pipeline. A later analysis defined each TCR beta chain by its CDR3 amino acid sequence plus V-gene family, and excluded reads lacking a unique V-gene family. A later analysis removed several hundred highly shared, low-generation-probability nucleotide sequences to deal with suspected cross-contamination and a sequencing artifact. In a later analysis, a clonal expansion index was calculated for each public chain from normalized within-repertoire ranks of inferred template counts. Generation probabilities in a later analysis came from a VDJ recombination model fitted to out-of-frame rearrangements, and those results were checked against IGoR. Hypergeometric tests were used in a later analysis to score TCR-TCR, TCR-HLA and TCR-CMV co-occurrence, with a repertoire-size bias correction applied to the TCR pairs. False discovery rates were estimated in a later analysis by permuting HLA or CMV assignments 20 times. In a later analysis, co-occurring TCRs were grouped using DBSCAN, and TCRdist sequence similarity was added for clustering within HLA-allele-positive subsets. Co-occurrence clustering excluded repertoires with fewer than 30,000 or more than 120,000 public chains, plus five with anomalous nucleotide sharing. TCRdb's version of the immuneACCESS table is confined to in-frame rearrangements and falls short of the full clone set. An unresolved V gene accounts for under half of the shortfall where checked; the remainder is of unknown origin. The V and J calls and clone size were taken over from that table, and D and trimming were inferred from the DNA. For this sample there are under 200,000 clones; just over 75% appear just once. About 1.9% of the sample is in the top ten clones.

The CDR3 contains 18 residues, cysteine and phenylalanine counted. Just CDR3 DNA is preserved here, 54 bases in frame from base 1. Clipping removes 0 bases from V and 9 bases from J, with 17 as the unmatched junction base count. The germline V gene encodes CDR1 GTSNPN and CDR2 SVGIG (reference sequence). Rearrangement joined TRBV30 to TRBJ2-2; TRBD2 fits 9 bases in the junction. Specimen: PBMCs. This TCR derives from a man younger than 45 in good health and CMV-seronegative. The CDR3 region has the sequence CAWSVAPSRGGSLRELFF. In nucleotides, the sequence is TGTGCCTGGAGTGTTGCCCCGTCGCGGGGGGGATCCCTCCGGGAGCTGTTTTTT. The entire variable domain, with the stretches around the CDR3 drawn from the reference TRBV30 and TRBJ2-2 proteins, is SQTIHQWPATLVQPVGSPLSLECTVEGTSNPNLYWYRQAAGRGLQLLFYSVGIGQISSEVPQNLSASRPQDRQFILSSKKLLLSDSGFYLCAWSVAPSRGGSLRELFFGEGSRLTVL.